This T cell receptor beta chain was sequenced during a study of CD8 T cells in Susac syndrome. Sequencing targeted TCR beta in blood CD8+ and CD4+ T cells. Purification of the CD8+ and CD4+ T cells relied on negative isolation, and TEMRA cells underwent FACS enrichment. Germline V gene data show CDR1 as GTSNPN and CDR2 as SVGIG (reference sequence). The CDR3 extends over 18 amino acids. The junction had 17 bases not matched to a gene; V was cut back by 2 bases and J by 5 bases. A quantity of roughly 0.5 to 1 ug RNA underwent reverse transcription using random hexamers. TCRdb redid the calling of the immunoSEQ multiplex PCR reads with MiXCR, one entry per CDR3 protein. The sample holds about 240,000 distinct CDR3 sequences, roughly 95% seen once.

Sequencing was carried out using CD4+ T cells from PBMCs. The V and J genes are TRBV30 and TRBJ1-2; 10 bases fit TRBD1. The sequence came from a human donor with Susac syndrome. The CDR3 loop reads CAWSRYSMDRGKGYGYTF. As DNA, the CDR3 is TGTGCCTGGAGTCGCTACTCCATGGACAGGGGGAAGGGGTATGGCTACACCTTC.